This T cell receptor beta chain was found in a study of OX40 agonist ivuxolimab in advanced cancers. Study-wide background: Ivuxolimab, an agonistic anti-OX40 (CD134) antibody, was given to patients.

The length of the CDR3 is 14 residues. The germline V and J ends were trimmed by 1 base and 10 bases, with 14 bases remaining between them. The germline V gene encodes CDR1 LNHDA and CDR2 SQIVND (reference sequence). This table comes from immunoSEQ multiplex PCR, and its TCRdb copy is limited to in-frame clones, with some not included. The sample records 92,000 or so clones, about 80% being singletons. The source was CD4+ or CD8+ T cells sorted from blood, collected in a trial of the OX40 agonist ivuxolimab. The chain recombines TRBV19 with TRBJ2-1, with no clear D. This receptor was obtained from an adult with an advanced solid tumor such as melanoma, head and neck, liver or kidney cancer. The CDR3 region has the DNA TGTGCCAGTAGTATAGGGCCTGCGCGCCCGGAGCAGTTCTTC. Residues: CASSIGPARPEQFF.